This TCR beta chain was recorded in a study of cytomegalovirus exposure and HLA in healthy donors (dated 2017 in TCRdb). General notes on the study: An earlier analysis of about 560 of the donors reported approximately 260 Gb of sequence data and 95 million to 140 million unique TCR beta sequences obtained from about 180 million T cells. Roughly 300 gigabases of sequencing data and 70 million to 95 million unique TCR sequences made up an early release that covered approximately 650 HLA-typed donors. Of the 300 to 450 genotyped donors, less than 90% were placed in the genetic ancestry cluster associated with self-reported Caucasian donors. The study aimed to test whether cataloging public T cell receptors could reveal signatures of past pathogen exposure. The T cell repertoires of under 700 subjects were profiled by immunosequencing and related to cytomegalovirus serostatus. Along with the roughly 700-subject first cohort, a separate validation cohort of more than 90 different subjects was used. The study combined high-throughput TCR immunosequencing, statistical association of individual TCRs with disease status, and machine learning to predict cytomegalovirus infection status. A later analysis re-analyzed previously published TCR beta repertoires from 666 donors and added high-resolution HLA genotyping to study TCR occurrence patterns. Rather than drawing on any new phenotypic data, the later analysis identified candidate immune exposures from TCR beta sequences and the way those sequences occurred across donors. An earlier analysis of approximately 640 of the donors applied high-throughput TCR beta sequencing to assess whether each TCR beta V gene segment acted as functional or pseudogenic. Donor age, sex, ethnicity and CMV serostatus were compiled together with the repertoire data. A later genetic analysis used genome-wide SNP genotypes for about three fifths of the 666 donors, treating that subset as a discovery cohort. Every discovery cohort repertoire had been produced on one sequencing platform. HLA typing included class I and class II loci at four-digit resolution. The number of donors typed differed by locus, with roughly 620-630 for A, B, C, DRB1 and DQB1, about 500 for DQA1, some 570 for DPA1, and 450 to 480 for DPB1. Five DR-DQ haplotypes were handled as single units for association and clustering because linkage in the cohort was strong. Across around 400 genotyped donors of the cohort, an average of approximately 240,000 unique TCR beta nucleotide sequences per donor were sequenced, and around 20% of those sequences were non-productive.

Libraries were constructed by the immunoSEQ multiplex PCR assay. For the multiplex PCR, a mixture combining 60 forward primers for TCR Vbeta segments and 13 reverse primers for TCR Jbeta segments was used. Amplification of the CDR3 region of rearranged TCR beta genes was performed with a multiplex PCR assay on genomic DNA. The amplified TCR beta libraries were sequenced on the Illumina HiSeq System as 87-base-pair reads. Per the original workflow: A later analysis tallied 70 million to 100 million unique TCR beta chains across the 650 to 750 repertoires, and approximately 9.9 million of those chains were shared by two or more donors. To remove PCR and sequencing errors, raw reads were error-corrected and collapsed into unique sequences using a nearest-neighbor algorithm that merged closely related sequences. To assign V, D and J gene segments, CDR3 sequences were aligned to IMGT reference sequences. Each retained sequence needed at least a six-nucleotide match to both a V gene segment and a J gene segment. A rearrangement was called productive if the CDR3 had no stop codons and remained in frame with V and J, and every other rearrangement was called non-productive. CDR3 was defined according to IMGT convention as the region running from the second conserved V-encoded cysteine to the conserved J-encoded phenylalanine. The earlier analysis of about 560 of the donors excluded any sequence lacking an unambiguous match to a single V gene segment. An earlier analysis of fewer than 750 of the donors classified V segments as functional when productive rearrangements were above 56.7% and as segregating when the standard deviation between donors was above 5%. To diagnose cytomegalovirus status from the catalog of TCR beta chain sequences, a statistical classification framework was built. V and J gene assignment, in a later analysis, came from comparing TCR nucleotide sequences with IMGT/GENE-DB human TR gene sequences. Using the TCRdist pipeline, a later analysis assigned CDR3 sequences along with most-parsimonious VDJ recombination scenarios. In a later analysis, each TCR beta chain was defined by its CDR3 amino acid sequence together with its V-gene family, and reads lacking a unique V-gene family were excluded. As a way to deal with suspected cross-contamination and a sequencing artifact, a later analysis dropped 450 to 700 nucleotide sequences that were highly shared and had low generation probability. For each public chain, a later analysis derived a clonal expansion index from normalized ranks of inferred template counts within each repertoire. Generation probabilities in a later analysis came from a VDJ recombination model fitted to out-of-frame rearrangements, and those results were checked against IGoR. Hypergeometric tests were used in a later analysis to score TCR-TCR, TCR-HLA and TCR-CMV co-occurrence, with a repertoire-size bias correction applied to the TCR pairs. A later analysis estimated false discovery rates by permuting HLA or CMV assignments 20 times. In a later analysis, co-occurring TCRs were grouped using DBSCAN, with TCRdist sequence similarity added in when clustering inside HLA-allele-positive subsets. Repertoires with fewer than 30,000 or more than 120,000 public chains, plus five repertoires with anomalous nucleotide sharing, were excluded from co-occurrence clustering. In TCRdb, the immuneACCESS table is reduced to in-frame sequences with V and J assigned. These tables do not hold every clone; where another copy was compared, an unresolved V gene accounts for under half, and the others remain unexplained. V and J calls and clone size are copied from that table; D and trimming were computed from the DNA. The sample profile shows some 93,000 clones; just under 80% of them were found once. The top ten clones comprise roughly 3% of the sample.

Findings and caveats that apply to the study as a whole: A later analysis found that HLA-associated TCR beta chains were more clonally expanded and had lower generation probabilities than equally common non-associated chains. It was suggested by the authors that the approach could potentially be generalized to other disease states and immunological phenotypes. A later analysis found that TCR association rates varied across HLA loci, with DRB1 alleles showing the most associated TCRs and HLA-C alleles the fewest. Some IMGT-functional V segments, including TRBV6-2 and TRBV6-3, could not be distinguished by the 87-base-pair reads and were therefore excluded. About 15 rarely observed V segments, including chromosome 9 orphons, were excluded from the earlier analysis of approximately 500 of the donors because counts were too low. In a later genetic analysis, fewer N-insertions in productive TCRs were reported among donors in an Asian-associated ancestry cluster than the roughly 700-donor mean. Because some donors lacked HLA typing at each locus, the association tests relied only on the typed subset. CMV serostatus was the only immune exposure information available for the cohort. Roughly uniform sequencing depth across donors was assumed in presence/absence analyses, although this assumption may not hold. A later genetic analysis associated a missense DCLRE1C variant with V-gene and J-gene trimming of TCR beta chains, and an independent cohort replicated the association. Most TCR sequences were observed very rarely across donors, whereas some public TCRs were present in many individuals. A later analysis associated 16,951 TCR beta sequences with specific HLA alleles at a false discovery rate of 0.05. Only TCR beta chains were sequenced in this cohort, and the absence of alpha or paired-chain data limited detectable features. In the study, approximately 150 TCR beta chains were listed as associated with cytomegalovirus. A later analysis found that most CMV-associated TCR beta chains appeared HLA-restricted, with HLA associations seemingly driven largely by CMV exposure. In a later analysis, several top co-occurrence clusters were reported to appear linked to parvovirus B19, influenza, CMV and Epstein-Barr virus. Strong co-occurrence of HLA alleles, especially DR and DQ, made assigning TCR associations to individual alleles difficult. In vitro tests confirmed that a few of the cytomegalovirus-associated TCR beta chains recognize cytomegalovirus antigens. The sequencing pipeline was judged likely to have produced a cluster of highly shared sequence variants as a technical artifact. Broadly in line with IMGT annotations, most TCR beta V segments showed up in productive rearrangements about 90% or about 30% of the time in an earlier analysis of under 700 of the donors. The classifier was reported to diagnose cytomegalovirus status with high specificity and sensitivity in both the original cohort and the validation cohort. Correlated functional status among segregating V segments might be attributable to linkage disequilibrium, but an unknown experimental factor could not be ruled out. A further reported finding was that TCR beta sequences accurately predicted the HLA-A and HLA-B alleles for most subjects in the first cohort.

This clone was counted between two and nine times. What this receptor recognizes is not known. No clone much larger than this one lies a single base away; base qualities are absent. Deletion took 0 bases off V and 1 base off J, with a span of 9 bases between the germline ends. CDR1 is given as LGHNA and CDR2 as YSLEER, both from the germline V gene. The CDR3 covers 15 residues, taking in both the cysteine and the phenylalanine. Only the CDR3 portion is preserved as DNA: 45 bases, with reading frame beginning at the first base. In total, just over 650 healthy bone marrow donors made up the cohort. Cohort members were all nominally healthy when sampled, although unrecorded immune exposures were likely present. The donor tested CMV seronegative, placing the donor among the 350 to 400 seronegative members of the cohort. Every donor gave a peripheral blood sample, and the peripheral blood mononuclear cells from that sample were used for TCR beta sequencing. Genomic DNA extraction from the blood cell samples was performed with the Qiagen DNeasy Blood Extraction Kit.

The sequence came from a woman in her 40s in good health and CMV-seronegative. Sequenced input: PBMCs. The chain links TRBV4-3 with TRBJ1-1; TRBD1 could be the D gene, as 6 bases match. CDR3 sequence: CASSQEAGANTEAFF. The nucleotides read TGCGCCAGCAGCCAAGAAGCGGGGGCGAACACTGAAGCTTTCTTT.